A single sample is the source of the 21 T cell receptor beta chains below, sequenced in a study of post-analysis software for immune sequencing data. Overall study findings and caveats: There were five or six TRBV segments more frequent in patients than controls, and TRBV5-6, TRBV5-1 and TRBV20-1 were among them.

Unique-molecular-identifier-tagged TCR beta cDNA libraries were used. MiXCR was run by TCRdb on the PCR reads, yielding one entry per CDR3 protein. The sample yields roughly 800,000 distinct CDR3 sequences, approximately 57% seen once. The antigens of these receptors remain unknown. Sequenced input: blood. Receptors originate from a girl aged 5-17 years with multiple sclerosis.

The CDR3 nucleotides are TGTGCCAGCAGCCCGGGACTAGCGGGGGCGGGGAATGAGCAGTTCTTC. It encodes CASSPGLAGAGNEQFF. This sequence joins TRBV7-2 and TRBJ2-1, with TRBD2 matching 14 bases. This CDR3 has 16 residues. Germline assignment: CDR1 SGHTA and CDR2 FQGNSA. V trimming: 5 bases; J trimming: 7 bases; junction bases outside the gene matches: 7.

The chain combines TRBV5-1 with TRBJ2-5; 7 bases align to TRBD2. This CDR3 is built from 16 residues. From germline, CDR1 is SGHRS and CDR2 YFSETQ. V lost 2 bases, J lost 4 bases, and 11 bases stayed unmatched. In nucleotides, the CDR3 is TGCGCCAGCAGCTTCGGACGCGGGAGTTTTGGAGAGACCCAGTACTTC. Translated: CASSFGRGSFGETQYF.

The gene calls are TRBV5-1 and TRBJ2-1; maybe TRBD1 (5 bases). Germline values: CDR1 SGHRS, CDR2 YFSETQ. V was clipped by 4 bases and J by 9 bases, with 17 bases between them. The CDR3 is 14 residues long. Written as DNA, the CDR3 is TGCGCCAGCAGCCCGACAGTCAAGTGGGGTGAGCAGTTCTTC. Translation gives CASSPTVKWGEQFF. The entire variable domain, with the rest obtained from reference TRBV5-1 and TRBJ2-1, is as follows: KAGVTQTPRYLIKTRGQQVTLSCSPISGHRSVSWYQQTPGQGLQFLFEYFSETQRNKGNFPGRFSGRQFSNSRSEMNVSTLELGDSALYLCASSPTVKWGEQFFGPGTRLTVL.

The V and J genes are TRBV12-3 or TRBV12-4 and TRBJ2-7; no clear D gene. The germline V and J ends were trimmed by 0 bases and 0 bases, with 12 bases remaining between them. CDR3 size: 16 residues. This chain's CDR3 is CASSLAPGGLSYEQYF. In nucleotides, the CDR3 is TGTGCCAGCAGTTTAGCCCCTGGCGGCCTCTCCTACGAGCAGTACTTC.

The CDR3 protein is CASSLPGLAGSQFF. The CDR3 region has the DNA TGTGCCAGCAGCCTGCCGGGACTAGCGGGATCGCAGTTCTTC. This chain uses TRBV7-2 with TRBJ2-1, with TRBD2 identical over 13 bases. J lost 12 bases, V lost 5 bases, and 7 bases had no gene match. CDR1 is SGHTA and CDR2 is FQGNSA in the germline V gene. CDR3 length: 14 residues.

The J gene is TRBJ2-7, the V gene TRBV2, with unresolved D. The CDR3 has 13 residues. V lost 4 bases, J lost 1 base, and 8 bases lay in between. The germline gives CDR1 SNHLY, CDR2 FYNNEI. This CDR3 reads CASSVQLSYEQYF. The CDR3 nucleotides read TGTGCCAGCAGTGTGCAGCTATCCTACGAGCAGTACTTC.

The CDR3: CSGFLSDTQYF. DNA of the CDR3: TGCAGCGGATTCCTCTCAGATACGCAGTATTTT. The genes are TRBV29-1 and TRBJ2-3; D remains unclear. Deletions cut 7 bases from V and 4 bases from J, with 9 bases between. The CDR3 is 11 amino acids. CDR1 is SQVTM, CDR2 ANQGSEA, per germline.

The V and J genes are TRBV9 and TRBJ2-6, with 9 bases fitting TRBD1. V lost 3 bases and J lost 1; bases outside the gene matches: 8. The CDR3 spans 18 residues. Germline values: CDR1 SGDLS, CDR2 YYNGEE. The DNA for the CDR3 is TGTGCCAGCAGCGCCGAACAGGGGGCCCTATCTGGGGCCAACGTCCTGACTTTC. Its translation: CASSAEQGALSGANVLTF.

In its sample, this clonotype was seen once. V is TRBV7-2 and J is TRBJ1-2, with D possibly TRBD1 on 6 matching bases. This CDR3 is 17 amino acids long. Germline CDR1 reads SGHTA; CDR2 reads FQGNSA. V was cut by 5 bases and J by 1 base, with 20 bases left in between. This chain's CDR3 is CASSRKLLTGFNYGYTF. The CDR3 DNA is TGTGCCAGCAGCCGAAAGTTACTGACAGGCTTTAACTATGGCTACACCTTC.

The rearrangement uses TRBV6-4 and TRBJ2-3, with a tentative D call TRBD2 (5 bases). There are 15 residues in the CDR3. Germline V CDR1 and CDR2: MRHNA, SNTAGT. Trimming pared 6 bases from V and 0 bases from J, leaving 13 bases between. CDR3 DNA sequence: TGTGCCAGCAGCCAAGCGGATACTAGCACAGATACGCAGTATTTT. This encodes CASSQADTSTDTQYF.

This clonotype was detected only a few times. V is TRBV7-3 and J is TRBJ2-1, with TRBD2 matching over 15 bases. The V gene's germline CDR1 is SGHTA and CDR2 FQGTGA. This CDR3 spans 18 amino acids. The trim removed 1 base at V and 2 bases at J, leaving 3 bases unmatched. The CDR3 sequence: CASSLRGLAGGTYNEQFF. Here the CDR3 DNA reads TGTGCCAGCAGCTTAAGGGGACTAGCGGGGGGCACCTACAATGAGCAGTTCTTC.

The V gene is TRBV3-1, the J gene TRBJ2-5; no firm D call. CDR3 length: 16 amino acids. The V and J ends lost 1 base and 1 base respectively, with 13 bases between them. From germline, CDR1 is LGHDT and CDR2 YNNKEL (reference sequence). CDR3 DNA sequence: TGTGCCAGCAGCCAAGTGAGGCTCAAGGGCCAAGAGACCCAGTACTTC. Residues: CASSQVRLKGQETQYF.

This clonotype was observed a few times. The chain links TRBV4-2 to TRBJ1-5, with D perhaps matching TRBD1 (6 bases). The CDR3 consists of 15 residues. CDR1 is LGHNA and CDR2 is YNFKEQ in the germline V gene. Trimming left V 1 base short and J 2 bases short, with 9 bases between. CDR3 DNA sequence: TGTGCCAGCAGCCAAGCCAGGGGCGGCAATCAGCCCCAGCATTTT. Translation gives CASSQARGGNQPQHF.

The chain carries TRBV7-9 and TRBJ2-7, with TRBD1 identical over 8 bases. Germline lookup yields CDR1 SEHNR and CDR2 FQNEAQ (reference sequence). The CDR3 extends over 15 amino acids. J lost 4 bases, V lost 5 bases, and 10 bases had no gene match. This CDR3 reads CASSPPQGAAYEQYF. In DNA, the CDR3 is TGTGCCAGCAGCCCCCCCCAGGGGGCGGCTTACGAGCAGTACTTC.

The genes are TRBV5-1 and TRBJ2-4, with TRBD1 matching over 7 bases. The CDR3 totals 18 residues. The junction had 12 bases not matched to a gene; V was cut back by 3 bases and J by 0 bases. The germline CDR1 and CDR2 sequences are SGHRS and YFSETQ. In DNA form, the CDR3 reads TGCGCCAGCAGCTCCCGACAGGGAGAGGGTGTAGCCAAAAACATTCAGTACTTC. Protein sequence: CASSSRQGEGVAKNIQYF.

The chain has TRBV2 and TRBJ1-1; D is unclear. The germline V gene encodes CDR1 SNHLY and CDR2 FYNNEI. The CDR3 consists of 13 residues. Trimming took off 5 bases at V and 5 bases at J, with 12 bases between the two ends. As DNA, the CDR3 is TGTGCCAGCAGTCCCAATGGACTGACTGAAGCTTTCTTT. This gives the protein CASSPNGLTEAFF.

This chain connects TRBV6-2 or TRBV6-3 to TRBJ1-1; D gene uncertain. Germline assignment: CDR1 MNHEY and CDR2 SVGEGT. This CDR3 is built from 14 residues. The germline V and J ends were trimmed by 2 bases and 4 bases, with 11 bases remaining between them. CDR3 sequence: CASSYHIGGTEAFF. Written as DNA, the CDR3 is TGTGCCAGCAGTTACCATATAGGAGGCACTGAAGCTTTCTTT.

The rearrangement links TRBV29-1 to TRBJ2-5, with 8 bases aligning to TRBD1. The CDR3 runs 14 residues. Per the germline V gene, CDR1 is SQVTM and CDR2 is ANQGSEA. Trimming took 6 bases from V and 11 from J; bases not matched to a gene: 17. CDR3 sequence reads: CSVAAGTGTFGQYF. The CDR3 DNA follows: TGCAGCGTAGCCGCCGGGACAGGTACCTTTGGGCAGTACTTC.

This clonotype was seen once. The chain has TRBV3-1 and TRBJ2-7; the D is unclear. Deletions cut 4 bases from V and 4 bases from J, with 14 bases between. The germline gives CDR1 LGHDT, CDR2 YNNKEL (reference sequence). CDR3 length: 14 amino acids. The CDR3 sequence: CASSPATGPYEQYF. The CDR3 DNA reads TGTGCCAGCAGCCCGGCTACTGGGCCTTACGAGCAGTACTTC.

J is TRBJ2-4 and V is TRBV20-1; D not resolved. Judging by the DNA end, TRBJ2-7 fits better; the J call may be wrong. Per the germline V gene, CDR1 is DFQATT and CDR2 is SNEGSKA (reference sequence). CDR3 size: 13 residues. The CDR3 here is CSAYSSPNYEQYF. The CDR3 nucleotides are TGCAGTGCTTACAGCTCGCCAAACTACGAGCAGTACTTC.

This rearrangement joins TRBV20-1 to TRBJ1-5, with TRBD1 matching 7 bases. CDR1 DFQATT and CDR2 SNEGSKA come from the germline V gene (reference sequence). The CDR3 extends over 12 amino acids. The ends lost 6 bases at V and 7 bases at J; junction bases unmatched: 6. The CDR3 loop reads CSARQGDQPQHF. Here the CDR3 DNA reads TGCAGTGCAAGACAGGGCGACCAGCCCCAGCATTTT.